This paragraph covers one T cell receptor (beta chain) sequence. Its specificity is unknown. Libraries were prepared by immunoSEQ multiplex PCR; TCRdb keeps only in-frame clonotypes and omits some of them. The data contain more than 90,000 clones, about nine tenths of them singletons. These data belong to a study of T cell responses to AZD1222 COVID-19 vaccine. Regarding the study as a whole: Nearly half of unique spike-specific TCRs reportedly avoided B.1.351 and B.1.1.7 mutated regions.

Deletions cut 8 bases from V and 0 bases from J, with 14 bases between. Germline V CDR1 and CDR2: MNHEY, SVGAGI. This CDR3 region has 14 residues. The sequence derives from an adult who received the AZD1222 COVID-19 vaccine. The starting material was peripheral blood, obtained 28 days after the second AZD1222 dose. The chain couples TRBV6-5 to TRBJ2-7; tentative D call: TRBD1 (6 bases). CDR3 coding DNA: TGTGCCAGCGAACTAGGGACAAACTCCTACGAGCAGTACTTC. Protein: CASELGTNSYEQYF.